This T cell receptor (beta chain) was obtained from a study of blood T cell repertoires in COVID-19. Study information: Acute and convalescent COVID-19 specimens originated in the United States, Italy and Spain.

Germline V CDR1 and CDR2: MGHRA, YSYEKL. V was clipped by 4 bases and J by 3 bases; unmatched bases: 10. This CDR3 comprises 17 residues. Individuals aged about 18 to 100 years were recruited from about two dozen US areas. Under the authors' procedure: Estimation of nucleated cell counts relied on the amplification of reference gene primers. Profiled with immunoSEQ multiplex PCR; TCRdb holds only in-frame clones, not every one. The V and J calls and clone size were taken over from that table, and D and trimming were inferred from the DNA. The repertoire holds hundreds of thousands of clones, with approximately 88% as singletons.

Material for sequencing was PBMCs or T cells enriched from blood (not recorded which). The clonotype comes from a woman aged 40 to 55 with acute COVID-19. The J gene is TRBJ1-2, the V gene TRBV4-1; 11 bases are shared with TRBD1. The CDR3 loop reads CASSPVPGQGEDYGYTF. The CDR3 nucleotides are TGCGCCAGCAGCCCGGTCCCGGGACAGGGGGAGGACTATGGCTACACCTTC.